Described below is a single T cell receptor beta chain sequence and its context. CDR3 length equals 18 residues. The ends lost 4 bases at V and 8 bases at J; junction bases unmatched: 18. Germline-derived CDR1 and CDR2 are MNHEY and SMNVEV (reference sequence). This record comes from a study of blood T cell repertoires in COVID-19. Data came from immunoSEQ multiplex PCR; TCRdb stores just in-frame clones and leaves some out. This table holds 180,000 or so clones, 85% found once. Material for sequencing was peripheral blood. This TCR came from a woman of 80 years or more with acute or convalescent COVID-19. This rearrangement joins TRBV27 to TRBJ2-1, with 9 bases lining up with TRBD2. CDR3 sequence: CASSSLFSGGRSNDEQFF. The CDR3 DNA is TGTGCCAGCAGTTCCCTATTTAGCGGGGGAAGGAGTAACGATGAGCAGTTCTTC.